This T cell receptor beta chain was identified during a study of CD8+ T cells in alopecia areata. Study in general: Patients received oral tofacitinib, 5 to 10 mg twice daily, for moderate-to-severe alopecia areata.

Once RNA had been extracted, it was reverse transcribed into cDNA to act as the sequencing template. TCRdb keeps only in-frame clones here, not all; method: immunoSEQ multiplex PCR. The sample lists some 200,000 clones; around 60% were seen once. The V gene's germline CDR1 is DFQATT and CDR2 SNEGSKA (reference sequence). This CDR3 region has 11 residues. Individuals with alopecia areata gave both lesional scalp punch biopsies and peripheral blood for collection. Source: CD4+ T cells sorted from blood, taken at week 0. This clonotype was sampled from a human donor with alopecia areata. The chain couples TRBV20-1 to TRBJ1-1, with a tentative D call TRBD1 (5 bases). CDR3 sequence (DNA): TGCAGAGGGGACTCCAACACTGAAGCTTTCTTT. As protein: CRGDSNTEAFF.